The 7 T cell receptor beta chains listed next were all sequenced from one sample in a study of shared clonotypes between healthy human individuals. Sequencing used immunoSEQ multiplex PCR; TCRdb keeps in-frame clones, though not all of them. The repertoire has about 960,000 clones, 60% to 85% of them found once; the top ten carry around 1.4%. Material: memory CD4+ T cells sorted from blood. Described subset: CD45RA-negative fraction. Source of these receptors: a man between 18 and 29 years old in good health.

This clone was counted only a few times. The chain couples TRBV5-5 to TRBJ2-1; D call uncertain. The CDR3 runs to 16 residues. The germline V gene has CDR1 SGHKS and CDR2 YYEKEE (reference sequence). V was pared by 0 bases and J by 3 bases, with 13 bases between. The CDR3: CASSLAPAPDYNEQFF. As DNA, the CDR3 is TGTGCCAGCAGCTTGGCGCCGGCCCCAGACTACAATGAGCAGTTCTTC.

The chain employs TRBV6-5 and TRBJ2-7, with 7 bases matching TRBD1. The germline V gene encodes CDR1 MNHEY and CDR2 SVGAGI. The length of the CDR3 is 14 residues. Losses at the gene ends were 6 bases for V and 2 bases for J; bases not matched to a gene: 7. The chain's CDR3 is CASSRTGNAYEQYF. The DNA for the CDR3 is TGTGCCAGCAGCCGGACAGGAAATGCCTACGAGCAGTACTTC.

This sequence joins TRBV7-9 and TRBJ1-2; 8 bases map to TRBD1. V was pared by 5 bases and J by 4 bases, with 9 bases of the junction left unmatched. CDR1 and CDR2 from the germline V gene are SEHNR and FQNEAQ (reference sequence). This CDR3 is 15 amino acids long. In nucleotides, the CDR3 is TGTGCCAGCAGCCCATCACAGGGGGGATCCTATGGCTACACCTTC. Protein: CASSPSQGGSYGYTF.

This clone was recorded many times. The same CDR3 arises from other DNA sequences in this sample as well. The chain carries TRBV10-3 and TRBJ2-5; 15 nucleotides agree with TRBD2. Germline V lookup: CDR1 ENHRY, CDR2 SYGVKD. The CDR3 covers 15 residues. Unmatched junction bases numbered 0, after V lost 2 bases and J lost 5 bases. The CDR3 DNA follows: TGTGCCATCAGTGAGGGACTAGCGGGAGGGGAGACCCAGTACTTC. This gives the protein CAISEGLAGGETQYF.

This chain links TRBV2 with TRBJ1-4, with no clear D. Germline V CDR1 and CDR2: SNHLY, FYNNEI. This CDR3 has 14 residues. The V end was cut by 6 bases, the J end by 8 bases, with 16 bases between. CDR3 nucleotide sequence: TGTGCCAGCAGACTTTTACTAAGAGGGGAAAAACTGTTTTTT. Translation: CASRLLLRGEKLFF.

V is TRBV10-3 and J is TRBJ1-1; D not certain. This CDR3 region has 15 residues. Trimming pared 0 bases from V and 3 bases from J, leaving 11 bases between. CDR1 is ENHRY and CDR2 is SYGVKD in the germline V gene. In DNA, the CDR3 is TGTGCCATCAGTGAGTCTCCCTCACGGGACACTGAAGCTTTCTTT. Translated: CAISESPSRDTEAFF.

This clone came up many times. This rearrangement joins TRBV27 to TRBJ1-1, with 9 bases matching TRBD1. V shed 2 bases and J 11 bases; nucleotides not matched to a gene: 3. Germline CDR1 MNHEY, CDR2 SMNVEV (reference sequence). CDR3 length equals 12 residues. DNA of the CDR3: TGTGCCAGCAGTTTAGGGACAGGGAGCGCTTTCTTT. Its translation is CASSLGTGSAFF.